Described below is a single T cell receptor beta chain sequence and its context. TCRdb's table, derived via immunoSEQ multiplex PCR, lists solely in-frame clones and lacks some. The sample shows around 300,000 clones, approximately 83% of them seen only once. This sample stems from a study of blood T cell repertoires in COVID-19. Study-level information: Sources were T cells, B-cell-depleted T cells, or PBMCs; the material itself was cDNA or gDNA.

V lost 0 bases to trimming and J lost 3 bases, with 4 bases between them. Germline-derived CDR1 and CDR2 are SGHDT and YYEEEE. There are 12 residues in the CDR3. The V and J genes are TRBV5-6 and TRBJ2-7; D uncertain. This TCR was sampled from a woman in her 70s with acute or convalescent COVID-19. The specimen was peripheral blood. The CDR3 protein is CASSLANYEQYF. The DNA for the CDR3 is TGTGCCAGCAGCTTGGCCAACTACGAGCAGTACTTC.